This T cell receptor beta chain stems from a study of blood T cell repertoires in COVID-19. Study background: COVID-19 samples collected from the United States, Italy and Spain covered acute and convalescent phases. From T cells, B-cell-depleted T cells, or PBMCs came the material, which was cDNA or gDNA.

As handled by the study authors: Quantification of nucleated cells was approximated via reference gene primer amplification. TCRdb's copy holds only in-frame clones and misses some; the assay was immunoSEQ multiplex PCR. D and trimming were read from the DNA, whereas the V and J calls and clone size are those reported in that table. The data hold some 88,000 clones, with 75% to 85% observed a single time. Material: peripheral blood. The source of this sequence is a human donor in a cohort sampled during active COVID-19.

CDR3 in amino acids: CASSPGLATDTQYF. For the CDR3, the DNA is TGTGCCAGCAGCCCGGGACTCGCTACAGATACGCAGTATTTT. The J gene is TRBJ2-3, the V gene TRBV3-1 (or the pseudogene TRBV3-2), with D possibly TRBD2 on 6 matching bases. Germline CDR1 is LGHDT and CDR2 is YNNKEL (reference sequence). The CDR3 has 14 amino acids. V was cut by 4 bases and J by 3 bases, with 11 bases left in between.